The entry that follows covers one T cell receptor (beta chain) sequence. Its cognate antigen is unknown. The assay used deep level. Only in-frame clones appear in the TCRdb table, and some are missing; sequencing was by immunoSEQ multiplex PCR. The sample contains some 2,000,000 clones, around 96% of which appear only once. CD45RO-negative, CCR7-selected cells formed the naive CD8 fraction, which excluded terminally differentiated effector memory CD45RA+ cells. The source of the sample is a study of shared clonotypes between healthy human individuals. Study results and limitations: Incomplete sequencing of sorted subsets was indicated by rarefaction despite large depth. How much donors shared clonotypes was expected to be affected by sequencing depth. For naive CD4 cells, 4% to 5% of clonotypes were shared across a handful of donors.

Sequencing was carried out using naive CD8+ T cells sorted from blood. This sequence originates from a man aged 18 to 35 in good health.

CDR3 loop: CASSQTGTSEQYF. The DNA for the CDR3 is TGTGCCAGCAGCCAAACCGGGACTAGTGAGCAGTACTTC. The chain has TRBV7-6 and TRBJ2-7, with 8 bases lining up with TRBD2. Germline lookup yields CDR1 SGHVS and CDR2 FNYEAQ. The V segment lost 5 bases and the J segment 7 bases; nucleotides outside the gene matches: 7. The CDR3 runs 13 residues.